This T cell receptor beta chain was obtained from a study of blood T cell repertoires in COVID-19. Study information: Sites across the United States, Italy and Spain contributed samples from acute and convalescent COVID-19. Nucleic acid was either cDNA or gDNA, and it came from T cells, B-cell-depleted T cells, or PBMCs.

The CDR3 contains 14 residues. Germline loops: CDR1 SNHLY, CDR2 FYNNEI. Between the trimmed V and J ends, which lost 7 bases and 5 bases, there was a span of 14 bases. Libraries were prepared by immunoSEQ multiplex PCR; TCRdb keeps only in-frame clonotypes and omits some of them. The sample lists some 450,000 clones, around 89% occurring once. The source material was peripheral blood. V is TRBV2 and J is TRBJ2-2, with D perhaps TRBD1 (6 bases). This receptor was taken from a woman between 50 and 59 years old with COVID-19, enrolled during active disease. This CDR3 is CASTSDRTTGELFF. The CDR3 bases are TGTGCCAGCACCTCGGACAGAACTACCGGGGAGCTGTTTTTT.